This T cell receptor (beta chain) was documented in a study of siplizumab effects on memory and regulatory T cells. Study-level findings and limits: The study found that mappable alloreactive CD4+ clones averaged around 68% Treg-derived with siplizumab and approximately 27% in controls. Naive T cells were seemingly more diverse than memory cells, and major contributions to the alloresponse seemed to be made by them. Siplizumab cultures yielded proliferating Tregs whose suppressive function was not confirmed. Researchers could not give a naive or memory phenotype to roughly 80-97% of proliferating CD4+ or CD8+ clones.

Measured with immunoSEQ multiplex PCR; TCRdb has only the in-frame clones, and not every one. The data hold roughly 100,000 clones, with about 90% observed a single time. Germline-derived CDR1 and CDR2 are LNHDA and SQIVND (reference sequence). CDR3 length: 14 amino acids. Trimming shortened V by 1 base and J by 5 bases, and 11 bases separated the two germline ends. With respect to this clone: Its specificity is not known. In the same sample, other DNA sequences code for this CDR3.

This receptor was identified in a human donor in good health. V gene TRBV19 combines with J gene TRBJ2-5; perhaps TRBD2 as D (6 bases). The specimen sequenced was CD4+ T cells sorted from blood. CDR3 protein: CASSIVGGGETQYF. Here the CDR3 DNA reads TGTGCCAGTAGTATAGTGGGGGGAGGTGAGACCCAGTACTTC.